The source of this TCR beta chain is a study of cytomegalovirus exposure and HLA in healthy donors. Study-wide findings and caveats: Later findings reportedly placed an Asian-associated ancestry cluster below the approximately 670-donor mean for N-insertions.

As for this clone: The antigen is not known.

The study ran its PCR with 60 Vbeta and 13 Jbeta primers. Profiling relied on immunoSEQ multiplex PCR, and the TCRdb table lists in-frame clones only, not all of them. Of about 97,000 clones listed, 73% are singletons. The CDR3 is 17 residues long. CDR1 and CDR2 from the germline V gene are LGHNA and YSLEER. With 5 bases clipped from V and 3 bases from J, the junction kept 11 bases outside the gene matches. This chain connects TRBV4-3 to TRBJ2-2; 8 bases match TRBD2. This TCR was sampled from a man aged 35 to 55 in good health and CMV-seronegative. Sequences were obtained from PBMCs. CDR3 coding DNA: TGCGCCAGCAGCTCGGGGATTCCGGGGGGGTACACCGGGGAGCTGTTTTTT. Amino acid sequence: CASSSGIPGGYTGELFF.